This T cell receptor beta chain was recorded in a study of shared clonotypes between healthy human individuals. Study results and limitations: Roughly 4.7% was the fraction of naive CD4 clonotypes found shared across a few donors.

As for this clone: Its antigen is unknown.

Method: immunoSEQ multiplex PCR; TCRdb's copy keeps in-frame clones and lacks some. The data contain about 2.2 million clones, over 85% of them seen just once; the ten biggest clones take up over 1.5%. CD45RO negativity and positive selection for CCR7 defined naive CD8 cells, a population that excluded terminally differentiated effector memory CD45RA+ cells. The CDR3 has 13 residues. The V gene's germline CDR1 is GTSNPN and CDR2 SVGIG (reference sequence). Sequenced input: naive CD8+ T cells from PBMCs. This receptor was obtained from a man aged 18 to 29 in good health. Some clones in this sample may be carry-over from other donors' samples. The genes are TRBV30 and TRBJ2-5; D may be TRBD2 (5 bases). The end of the DNA aligns better with TRBJ2-7, so the J call may be wrong. CDR3 residues: CAYEEAARYEQYF. The DNA for the CDR3 is TGTGCCTACGAGGAGGCGGCCCGCTACGAGCAGTACTTC.